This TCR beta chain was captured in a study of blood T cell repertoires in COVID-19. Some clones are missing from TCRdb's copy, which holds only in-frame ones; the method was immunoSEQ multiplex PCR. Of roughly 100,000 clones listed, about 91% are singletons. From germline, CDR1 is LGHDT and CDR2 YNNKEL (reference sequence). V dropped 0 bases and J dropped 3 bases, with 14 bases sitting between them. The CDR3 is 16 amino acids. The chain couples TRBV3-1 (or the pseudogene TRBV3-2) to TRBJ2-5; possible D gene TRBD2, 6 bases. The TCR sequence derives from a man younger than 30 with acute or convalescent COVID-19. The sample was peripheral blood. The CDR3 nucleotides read TGTGCCAGCAGCCAAGACGCGTGGGGGGTCAAAGAGACCCAGTACTTC. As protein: CASSQDAWGVKETQYF.